This T cell receptor (beta chain) emerged from a study of blood T cell repertoires in COVID-19. Looking at the study overall: Sites across the United States, Italy and Spain contributed samples from acute and convalescent COVID-19. T cells, B-cell-depleted T cells, or PBMCs supplied cDNA or gDNA.

How the authors handled the data: Estimation of nucleated cell counts relied on the amplification of reference gene primers. Data came from immunoSEQ multiplex PCR; TCRdb stores just in-frame clones and leaves some out. V and J calls and clone size come straight from that table; D and trimming were deduced from the DNA. The data contain around 130,000 clones, 75% to 80% of them singletons. With 7 bases clipped from V and 10 bases from J, the junction kept 16 bases outside the gene matches. Germline CDR1 and CDR2: MDHEN and SYDVKM. This CDR3 is built from 15 residues. This TCR came from a human donor in a cohort sampled during active COVID-19. The sequencing sample was made of peripheral blood. This sequence joins TRBV28 and TRBJ2-1; 7 positions match TRBD1. Here the CDR3 reads CASISPGTENWEQFF. The CDR3 DNA reads TGTGCCAGCATTTCCCCCGGGACAGAGAATTGGGAGCAGTTCTTC. The entire variable domain, with the rest obtained from reference TRBV28 and TRBJ2-1, is as follows: DVKVTQSSRYLVKRTGEKVFLECVQDMDHENMFWYRQDPGLGLRLIYFSYDVKMKEKGDIPEGYSVSREKKERFSLILESASTNQTSMYLCASISPGTENWEQFFGPGTRLTVL.